This T cell receptor beta chain was documented in a study of glioma-infiltrating T cells. This clonotype was detected many times. No antigen is known for it. TCR alpha and beta CDR3 regions were amplified from RNA using iRepertoire nested multiplex PCR. Tissue mRNA or PBMC total RNA, roughly 85-450 ng, went into one-step reverse transcription and amplification. TCRdb used MiXCR to reprocess the multiplex PCR reads, holding one entry per CDR3 protein. The table has tens of thousands of distinct CDR3 sequences, about 25% seen once. The germline V gene has CDR1 MNHEY and CDR2 SMNVEV (reference sequence). V was clipped by 1 base and J by 4 bases, with 11 bases between them. This CDR3 spans 15 amino acids. The study's findings and limits: CDR3 overlap between tissue and blood was very small. Tissue-blood divergence was below expectation in non-neoplastic patients, above in gliomas.

Sequenced input: glioma tissue, nonneoplastic brain tissue, or PBMCs (not recorded which). The chain employs TRBV27 and TRBJ2-1; D unclear. The source of this sequence is a human donor with low-grade glioma or glioblastoma, undergoing nonglioma brain surgery, or in good health (not recorded which). The CDR3 sequence: CASSLLAREYNEQFF. CDR3 coding DNA: TGTGCCAGCAGTTTATTAGCTAGAGAGTACAATGAGCAGTTCTTC.